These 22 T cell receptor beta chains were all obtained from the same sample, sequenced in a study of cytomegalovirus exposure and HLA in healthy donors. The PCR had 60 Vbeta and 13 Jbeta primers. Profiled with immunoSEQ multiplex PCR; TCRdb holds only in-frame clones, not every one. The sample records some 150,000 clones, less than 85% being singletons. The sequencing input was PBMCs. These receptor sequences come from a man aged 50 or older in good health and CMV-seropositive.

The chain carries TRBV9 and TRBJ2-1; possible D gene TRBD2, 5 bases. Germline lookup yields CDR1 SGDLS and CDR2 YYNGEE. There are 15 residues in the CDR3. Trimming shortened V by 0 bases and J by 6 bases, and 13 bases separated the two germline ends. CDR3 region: CASSVVDRAGNEQFF. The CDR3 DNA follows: TGTGCCAGCAGCGTAGTAGACCGGGCGGGCAATGAGCAGTTCTTC.

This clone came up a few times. The CDR3 bases are TGTGCCAGCAGTCCCGTCCGGGCCGGGGAGCTGTTTTTT. Translating gives CASSPVRAGELFF. The chain is built from TRBV27 and TRBJ2-2; no clear D. The CDR3 has 13 residues. The V gene lost 5 bases and the J gene lost 6 bases, with 10 bases spanning the gap. In germline, CDR1 is MNHEY, CDR2 SMNVEV (reference sequence).

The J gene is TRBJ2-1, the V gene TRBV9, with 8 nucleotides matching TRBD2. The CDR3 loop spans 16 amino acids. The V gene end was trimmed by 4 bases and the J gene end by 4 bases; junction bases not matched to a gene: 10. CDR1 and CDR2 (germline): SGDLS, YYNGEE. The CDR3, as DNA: TGTGCCAGCAGCACACGTCCCCAGCGGGAGTACAATGAGCAGTTCTTC. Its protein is CASSTRPQREYNEQFF.

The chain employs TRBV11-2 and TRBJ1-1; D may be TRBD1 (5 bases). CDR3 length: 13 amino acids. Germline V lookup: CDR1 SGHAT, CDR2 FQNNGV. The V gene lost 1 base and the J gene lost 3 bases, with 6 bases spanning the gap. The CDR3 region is CASSLAGDTEAFF. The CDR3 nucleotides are TGTGCCAGCAGCTTAGCGGGGGACACTGAAGCTTTCTTT.

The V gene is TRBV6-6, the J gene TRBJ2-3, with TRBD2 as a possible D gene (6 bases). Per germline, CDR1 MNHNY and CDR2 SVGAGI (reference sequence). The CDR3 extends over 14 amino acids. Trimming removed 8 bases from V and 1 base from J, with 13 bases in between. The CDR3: CASRPGVGTDTQYF. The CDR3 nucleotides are TGTGCCAGCCGTCCGGGGGTAGGCACAGATACGCAGTATTTT.

The CDR3 DNA reads as TGTGCCAGCAGCGTGACTAGTTACTTCACCGGGGAGCTGTTTTTT. It encodes CASSVTSYFTGELFF. The genes are TRBV2 and TRBJ2-2; a possible D gene is TRBD2 (6 bases). Trimming left V 6 bases short and J 4 bases short, with 15 bases between. Germline CDR1 reads SNHLY; CDR2 reads FYNNEI. This CDR3 has 15 residues.

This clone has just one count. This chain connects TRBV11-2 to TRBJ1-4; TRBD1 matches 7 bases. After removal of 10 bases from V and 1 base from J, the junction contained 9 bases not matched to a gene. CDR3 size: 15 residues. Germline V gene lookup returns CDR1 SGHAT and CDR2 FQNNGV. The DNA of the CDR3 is TGTGCCACACAGTCGACAGGGTTAACTAATGAAAAACTGTTTTTT. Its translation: CATQSTGLTNEKLFF. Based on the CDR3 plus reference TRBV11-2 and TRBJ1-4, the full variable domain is EAGVAQSPRYKIIEKRQSVAFWCNPISGHATLYWYQQILGQGPKLLIQFQNNGVVDDSQLPKDRFSAERLKGVDSTLKIQPAKLEDSAVYLCATQSTGLTNEKLFFGSGTQLSVL.

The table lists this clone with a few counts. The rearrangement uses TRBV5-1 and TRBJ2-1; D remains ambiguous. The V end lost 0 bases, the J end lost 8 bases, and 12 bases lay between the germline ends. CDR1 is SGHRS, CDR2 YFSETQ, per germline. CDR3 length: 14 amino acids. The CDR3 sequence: CASSLDSWVDEQFF. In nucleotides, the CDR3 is TGCGCCAGCAGCTTGGACAGTTGGGTGGATGAGCAGTTCTTC.

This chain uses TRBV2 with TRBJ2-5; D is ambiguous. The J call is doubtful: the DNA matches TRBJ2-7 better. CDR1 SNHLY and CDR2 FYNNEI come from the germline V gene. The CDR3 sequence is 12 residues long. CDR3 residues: CASTPSSYEQYF. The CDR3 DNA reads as TGTGCCAGCACCCCGAGCTCCTACGAGCAGTACTTC.

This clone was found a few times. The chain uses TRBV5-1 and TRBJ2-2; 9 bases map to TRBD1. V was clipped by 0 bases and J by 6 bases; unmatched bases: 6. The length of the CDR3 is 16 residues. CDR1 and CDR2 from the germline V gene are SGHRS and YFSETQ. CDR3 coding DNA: TGCGCCAGCAGCTTGGGTGCGACAGGGGGTTCCGGGGAGCTGTTTTTT. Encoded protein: CASSLGATGGSGELFF.

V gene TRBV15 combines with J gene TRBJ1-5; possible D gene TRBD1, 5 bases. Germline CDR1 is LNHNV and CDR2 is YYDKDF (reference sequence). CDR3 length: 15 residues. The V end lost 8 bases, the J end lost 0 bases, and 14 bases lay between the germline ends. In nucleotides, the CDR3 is TGTGCCACCCGACGGGGGGTGACTAGCAATCAGCCCCAGCATTTT. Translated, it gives CATRRGVTSNQPQHF. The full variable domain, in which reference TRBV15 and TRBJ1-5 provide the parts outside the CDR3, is DAMVIQNPRYQVTQFGKPVTLSCSQTLNHNVMYWYQQKSSQAPKLLFHYYDKDFNNEADTPDNFQSRRPNTSFCFLDIRSPGLGDTAMYLCATRRGVTSNQPQHFGDGTRLSIL.

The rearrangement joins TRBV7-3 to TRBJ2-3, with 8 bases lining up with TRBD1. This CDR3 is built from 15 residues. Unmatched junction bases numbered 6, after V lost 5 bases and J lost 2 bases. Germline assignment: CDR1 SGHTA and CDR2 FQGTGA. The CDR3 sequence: CASSIRGQATDTQYF. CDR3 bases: TGTGCCAGCAGCATAAGGGGACAGGCCACAGATACGCAGTATTTT.

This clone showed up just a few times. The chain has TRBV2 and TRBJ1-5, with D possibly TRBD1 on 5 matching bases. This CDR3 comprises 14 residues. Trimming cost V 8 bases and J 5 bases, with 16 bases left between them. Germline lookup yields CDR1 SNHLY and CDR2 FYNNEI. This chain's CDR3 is CASRAGTEYQPQHF. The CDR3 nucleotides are TGTGCCAGCCGCGCCGGGACTGAATATCAGCCCCAGCATTTT.

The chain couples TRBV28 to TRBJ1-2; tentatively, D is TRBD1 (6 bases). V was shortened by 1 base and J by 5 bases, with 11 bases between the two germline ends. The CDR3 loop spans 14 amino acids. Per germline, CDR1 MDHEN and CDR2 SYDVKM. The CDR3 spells CASSLSTGPYGYTF. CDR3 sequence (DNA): TGTGCCAGCAGTTTATCGACAGGTCCGTATGGCTACACCTTC.

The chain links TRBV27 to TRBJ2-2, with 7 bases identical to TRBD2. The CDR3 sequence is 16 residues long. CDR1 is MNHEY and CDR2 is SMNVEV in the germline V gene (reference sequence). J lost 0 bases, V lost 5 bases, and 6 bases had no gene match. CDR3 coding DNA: TGTGCCAGCAGTCCGCTAGCGGTCGCGAACACCGGGGAGCTGTTTTTT. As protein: CASSPLAVANTGELFF.

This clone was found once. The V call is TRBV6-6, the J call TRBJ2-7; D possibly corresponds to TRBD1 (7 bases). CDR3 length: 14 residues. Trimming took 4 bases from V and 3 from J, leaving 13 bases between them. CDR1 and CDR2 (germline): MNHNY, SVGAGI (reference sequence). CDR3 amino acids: CASSSGGRYYEQYF. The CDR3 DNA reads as TGTGCCAGCAGTTCAGGGGGGCGCTACTACGAGCAGTACTTC.

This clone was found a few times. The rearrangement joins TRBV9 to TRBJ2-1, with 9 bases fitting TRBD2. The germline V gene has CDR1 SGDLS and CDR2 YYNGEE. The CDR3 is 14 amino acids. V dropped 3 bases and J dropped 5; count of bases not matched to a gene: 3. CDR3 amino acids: CASSGVAGDNEQFF. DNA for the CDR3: TGTGCCAGCAGCGGGGTAGCGGGAGACAATGAGCAGTTCTTC.

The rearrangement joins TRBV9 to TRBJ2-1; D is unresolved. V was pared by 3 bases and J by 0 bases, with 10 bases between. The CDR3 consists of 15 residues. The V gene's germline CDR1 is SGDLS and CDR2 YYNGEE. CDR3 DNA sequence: TGTGCCAGCAGCGGCTATTTTGGCTCCTACAATGAGCAGTTCTTC. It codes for CASSGYFGSYNEQFF.

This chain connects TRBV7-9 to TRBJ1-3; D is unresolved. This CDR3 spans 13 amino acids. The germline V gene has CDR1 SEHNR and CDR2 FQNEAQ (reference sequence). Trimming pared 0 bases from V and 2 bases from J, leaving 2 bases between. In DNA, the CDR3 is TGTGCCAGCAGCTTAGCTACTGGAAACACCATATATTTT. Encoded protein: CASSLATGNTIYF.

The CDR3 reads CASSQDRGQGGGRNEQFF. Written as DNA, the CDR3 is TGCGCCAGCAGCCAAGACCGGGGACAGGGGGGGGGTCGAAATGAGCAGTTCTTC. The chain carries TRBV4-1 and TRBJ2-1, with 11 positions matching TRBD1. V trimming: 0 bases; J trimming: 7 bases; junction bases outside the gene matches: 11. CDR1 is MGHRA, CDR2 YSYEKL, per germline. The CDR3 has 18 amino acids.

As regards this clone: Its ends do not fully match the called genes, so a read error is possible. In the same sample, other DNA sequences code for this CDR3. CDR3 DNA sequence: TGTGCCAGCAGGGGCGGCCGGGGGTCCTACAACGAGCAGTTCTTC. Its translation: CASRGGRGSYNEQFF. The V call is TRBV2, the J call TRBJ2-1, with D possibly being TRBD2 (6 bases). The CDR3 is made up of 15 amino acids. The germline gives CDR1 SNHLY, CDR2 FYNNEI. The full variable domain, rest sourced from reference TRBV2 and TRBJ2-1, is EPEVTQTPSHQVTQMGQEVILRCVPISNHLYFYWYRQILGQKVEFLVSFYNNEISEKSEIFDDQFSVERPDGSNFTLKIRSTKLEDSAMYFCASRGGRGSYNEQFFGPGTRLTVL.

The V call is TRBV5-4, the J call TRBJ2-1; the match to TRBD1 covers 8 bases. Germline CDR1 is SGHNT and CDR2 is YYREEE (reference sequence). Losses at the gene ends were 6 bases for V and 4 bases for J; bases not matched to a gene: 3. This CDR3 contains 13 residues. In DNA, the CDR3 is TGTGCCAGCACCACAGGGGGTTACAATGAGCAGTTCTTC. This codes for CASTTGGYNEQFF.